Given below is one T cell receptor beta chain in context. The antigen is unknown. This table comes from immunoSEQ multiplex PCR, and its TCRdb copy is limited to in-frame clones, with some not included. The table has over 350,000 clones, about 88% seen once. V was pared by 6 bases and J by 3 bases, with 5 bases of the junction left unmatched. In germline, CDR1 is SGHDN, CDR2 FVKESK. The CDR3 is made up of 15 amino acids. The record originates from a study of Ad26.COV2.S vaccination and SARS-CoV-2 variants. Study-wide context: Dosing was one shot or two shots 56 days apart.

Study-wide findings and caveats: The authors reported substantial breadth in spike-specific CD8+ and CD4+ T cell responses after vaccination. The analyses of TCR breadth and depth may have understated the size of total T cell responses. Compared with placebo recipients, vaccine recipients had higher spike-specific TCR breadth.

Treatment noted: around 19 received Ad26.COV2.S at low or high dose, single or two shots; about 5 received placebo; per-sample allocation not given. Collection of the samples took place on day 63 after the first injection of vaccine or placebo. Source: peripheral blood, taken in a trial of Ad26.COV2.S vaccine versus placebo. The V gene is TRBV14, the J gene TRBJ1-3; 10 positions agree with TRBD1. This clonotype was obtained from a person aged 18-60 years who received the Ad26.COV2.S COVID-19 vaccine or a placebo. This CDR3 is CASSQRTGGGNTIYF. The CDR3, as DNA: TGTGCCAGCAGTCAACGGACAGGGGGTGGAAACACCATATATTTT.